The 31 T cell receptor beta chains given below trace back to one sample, sequenced in a study of blood T cell repertoires in COVID-19. Sequenced by immunoSEQ multiplex PCR; TCRdb stores in-frame clones only, minus some. This table holds approximately 52,000 clones, about 85% found once. Sequencing was performed on peripheral blood. These receptor sequences come from a human donor in a cohort sampled during active COVID-19.

The chain recombines TRBV29-1 with TRBJ2-7; 9 bases map to TRBD2. Germline V CDR1 and CDR2: SQVTM, ANQGSEA. The CDR3 is made up of 14 amino acids. V dropped 1 base and J dropped 4; count of bases not matched to a gene: 5. The CDR3 nucleotides read TGCAGCGTTGAAGGAGTTAGCGGGAGTTACGAGCAGTACTTC. Protein: CSVEGVSGSYEQYF.

The chain uses TRBV28 and TRBJ1-3; D remains unclear. The CDR3 runs to 14 residues. Germline loops: CDR1 MDHEN, CDR2 SYDVKM. V gave up 3 bases and J gave up 3 bases, with 9 bases separating them. CDR3 sequence: CASSLAVLGNTIYF. CDR3 nucleotide sequence: TGTGCCAGCAGTTTGGCGGTTCTTGGAAACACCATATATTTT.

The rearrangement joins TRBV28 to TRBJ2-3; TRBD2 agrees at 7 bases. Per the germline V gene, CDR1 is MDHEN and CDR2 is SYDVKM. This CDR3 has 18 residues. J was trimmed by 3 bases and V by 6 bases; bases with no gene match: 18. The CDR3 DNA sequence: TGTGCCAGCAGCCAGACTAGCACGGGGATCGGGATAACAGATACGCAGTATTTT. This translates into CASSQTSTGIGITDTQYF. The complete variable domain, with remaining parts taken from reference TRBV28 and TRBJ2-3, reads DVKVTQSSRYLVKRTGEKVFLECVQDMDHENMFWYRQDPGLGLRLIYFSYDVKMKEKGDIPEGYSVSREKKERFSLILESASTNQTSMYLCASSQTSTGIGITDTQYFGPGTRLTVL.

The chain links TRBV5-4 to TRBJ1-1; D uncertain. The V end was cut by 4 bases, the J end by 1 base, with 8 bases between. Germline V gene lookup returns CDR1 SGHNT and CDR2 YYREEE (reference sequence). The CDR3 length is 13 residues. The CDR3 reads CASSPSGNTEAFF. Written as DNA, the CDR3 is TGTGCCAGCAGCCCCTCGGGGAACACTGAAGCTTTCTTT.

The V call is TRBV30, the J call TRBJ1-4; D is perhaps TRBD1 (5 bases). V was shortened by 3 bases and J by 5 bases, with 10 bases between the two germline ends. The CDR3 consists of 13 residues. Germline V CDR1 and CDR2: GTSNPN, SVGIG (reference sequence). The CDR3 sequence: CAWSDSANEKLFF. DNA of the CDR3: TGTGCCTGGAGCGACAGCGCGAATGAAAAACTGTTTTTT. Supplemented by reference TRBV30 and TRBJ1-4, the full variable domain reads SQTIHQWPATLVQPVGSPLSLECTVEGTSNPNLYWYRQAAGRGLQLLFYSVGIGQISSEVPQNLSASRPQDRQFILSSKKLLLSDSGFYLCAWSDSANEKLFFGSGTQLSVL.

The gene calls are TRBV30 and TRBJ2-1, with 7 positions matching TRBD2. Looked up from germline, CDR1 is GTSNPN and CDR2 is SVGIG (reference sequence). The trim removed 0 bases at V and 2 bases at J, leaving 4 bases unmatched. The CDR3 length is 15 residues. In nucleotides, the CDR3 is TGTGCCTGGAGTGTTCTCGCGGGAGCCTACAATGAGCAGTTCTTC. It codes for CAWSVLAGAYNEQFF.

This clone was counted between two and nine times. The rearrangement links TRBV5-1 to TRBJ1-2, with a tentative D call TRBD1 (6 bases). Deletions cut 0 bases from V and 2 bases from J, with 17 bases between. Germline V gene sequence: CDR1 SGHRS, CDR2 YFSETQ. The CDR3 runs 17 residues. CDR3 coding DNA: TGCGCCAGCAGCTTGGCCCAGGGGCGCGGAACAAACTATGGCTACACCTTC. Translation: CASSLAQGRGTNYGYTF.

The genes are TRBV4-2 and TRBJ1-2; 12 positions match TRBD1. The V gene end was trimmed by 0 bases and the J gene end by 8 bases; junction bases not matched to a gene: 4. The CDR3 runs 15 residues. CDR1 is LGHNA, CDR2 YNFKEQ, per germline. The CDR3 protein is CASSQEGDRGQGYTF. DNA for the CDR3: TGTGCCAGCAGCCAAGAGGGGGACAGGGGGCAAGGCTACACCTTC.

The rearrangement uses TRBV5-1 and TRBJ2-3; TRBD2 agrees at 12 bases. The CDR3 is made up of 20 amino acids. Trimming cost V 1 base and J 1 base; bases outside gene matches: 13. Per germline, CDR1 SGHRS and CDR2 YFSETQ. The CDR3 loop is CASSLLGTSGLRPGTDTQYF. In nucleotides, the CDR3 is TGCGCCAGCAGCTTGCTAGGGACTAGCGGGCTCCGGCCTGGCACAGATACGCAGTATTTT.

V usage is TRBV4-1 and J usage is TRBJ1-5; D may be TRBD1 (5 bases). Germline V gene sequence: CDR1 MGHRA, CDR2 YSYEKL. The CDR3 contains 13 residues. V shed 4 bases and J shed 7 bases, with 11 bases lying between them. The CDR3 protein is CASSPTERQPQHF. CDR3 sequence (DNA): TGCGCCAGCAGCCCGACAGAACGCCAGCCCCAGCATTTT.

Here the CDR3 reads CASSPPGHATQYQETQYF. The DNA of the CDR3 is TGTGCCAGCTCACCTCCGGGACACGCGACACAGTACCAAGAGACCCAGTACTTC. V is TRBV18 and J is TRBJ2-5, with a weak D call TRBD1 (6 bases). V was shortened by 3 bases and J by 0 bases, with 20 bases between the two germline ends. This CDR3 comprises 18 residues. CDR1 KGHSH and CDR2 LQKENI come from the germline V gene.

The rearrangement joins TRBV29-1 to TRBJ2-3; TRBD2 might be the D (5 bases). The CDR3 runs to 13 residues. V lost 3 bases to trimming and J lost 4 bases, with 11 bases between them. Germline V gene data show CDR1 as SQVTM and CDR2 as ANQGSEA. CDR3 nucleotide sequence: TGCAGCGTTGACCGCCGGGGAGCAGATACGCAGTATTTT. Amino acid sequence: CSVDRRGADTQYF.

The chain has TRBV5-6 and TRBJ1-6; D gene unclear. Deletions cut 5 bases from V and 7 bases from J, with 13 bases between. The germline V gene encodes CDR1 SGHDT and CDR2 YYEEEE. The CDR3 loop spans 14 amino acids. This CDR3 reads CASRSGIVNSPLHF. The CDR3 bases are TGTGCCAGCAGGTCCGGGATCGTCAATTCACCCCTCCACTTT.

The chain's CDR3 is CASSPTTGGFQPQHF. The CDR3, as DNA: TGTGCCAGCAGCCCCACGACAGGGGGGTTCCAGCCCCAGCATTTT. V gene TRBV7-8 combines with J gene TRBJ1-5, with 9 bases aligning to TRBD1. Trimming removed 5 bases from V and 7 bases from J; junction bases left unmatched: 9. The V gene's germline CDR1 is SGHVS and CDR2 FQNEAQ. The CDR3 runs 15 residues. Drawing the rest from reference TRBV7-8 and TRBJ1-5, the complete variable domain is GAGVSQSPRYKVAKRGQDVALRCDPISGHVSLFWYQQALGQGPEFLTYFQNEAQLDKSGLPSDRFFAERPEGSVSTLKIQRTQQEDSAVYLCASSPTTGGFQPQHFGDGTRLSIL.

Only one count was recorded for this clone. This sequence joins TRBV28 and TRBJ2-3, with 9 bases identical to TRBD2. Germline-derived CDR1 and CDR2 are MDHEN and SYDVKM. The CDR3 is made up of 17 amino acids. Trimming removed 6 bases from V and 2 bases from J; junction bases left unmatched: 12. For the CDR3, the DNA is TGTGCCAGCAGCGGACTAGCGCCCAGACGCCTCACAGATACGCAGTATTTT. This gives the protein CASSGLAPRRLTDTQYF.

The V gene is TRBV30, the J gene TRBJ2-1; TRBD2 matches 14 bases. The CDR3 spans 18 residues. J was trimmed by 0 bases and V by 4 bases; bases with no gene match: 8. Germline values: CDR1 GTSNPN, CDR2 SVGIG (reference sequence). CDR3 sequence: CAWIKGTSGRFSYNEQFF. The CDR3 DNA reads TGTGCCTGGATCAAGGGGACTAGCGGGAGATTCTCCTACAATGAGCAGTTCTTC. Looking up the rest from reference TRBV30 and TRBJ2-1 gives the full variable domain: SQTIHQWPATLVQPVGSPLSLECTVEGTSNPNLYWYRQAAGRGLQLLFYSVGIGQISSEVPQNLSASRPQDRQFILSSKKLLLSDSGFYLCAWIKGTSGRFSYNEQFFGPGTRLTVL.

CDR3 coding DNA: TGTGCCTGGAGTGGCCTCACTAGCGGGAACCCCTACGAGCAGTACTTC. This sequence encodes CAWSGLTSGNPYEQYF. The chain combines TRBV30 with TRBJ2-7, with 10 bases identical to TRBD2. Unmatched junction bases numbered 8, after V lost 1 base and J lost 2 bases. This CDR3 has 16 amino acids. From germline, CDR1 is GTSNPN and CDR2 SVGIG (reference sequence).

The CDR3 DNA reads TGTGCCAGCAGCAAAGACAGGGGGTCTGAAGCTTTCTTT. Protein product: CASSKDRGSEAFF. The gene calls are TRBV6-6 and TRBJ1-1; 9 bases align to TRBD1. The CDR3 is made up of 13 amino acids. V lost 6 bases, J lost 6 bases, and 5 bases stayed unmatched. Germline V gene lookup returns CDR1 MNHNY and CDR2 SVGAGI (reference sequence).

This clone was found once. This chain links TRBV5-1 with TRBJ1-1; 7 positions match TRBD1. With V trimmed by 1 base and J by 4 bases, 10 bases remained unmatched. CDR1 SGHRS and CDR2 YFSETQ come from the germline V gene. The CDR3 extends over 16 amino acids. The CDR3 DNA sequence: TGCGCCAGCAGCTTGACGACAGGGCAGGCGACCACTGAAGCTTTCTTT. Translation gives CASSLTTGQATTEAFF.

The V call is TRBV7-8, the J call TRBJ1-1; 8 bases are a match to TRBD1. The J segment lost 4 bases and the V segment lost 4 bases, leaving 5 bases of the junction unmatched. The length of the CDR3 is 14 residues. Germline V gives CDR1 SGHVS, CDR2 FQNEAQ. The CDR3 coding sequence is TGTGCCAGCAGCTCGACAGGGGAGGCCACTGAAGCTTTCTTT. Translating it yields CASSSTGEATEAFF.

The chain links TRBV7-2 to TRBJ1-6; perhaps TRBD1 as D (6 bases). CDR3 length equals 16 residues. The V gene's germline CDR1 is SGHTA and CDR2 FQGNSA. V lost 2 bases and J 5 bases, leaving 13 bases between the germline ends. The CDR3 sequence is CASSLYRQADNSPLHF. The CDR3 DNA reads TGTGCCAGCAGCTTATACCGACAGGCCGATAATTCACCCCTCCACTTT.

The V and J genes are TRBV6-5 and TRBJ2-3; perhaps TRBD2 as D (6 bases). The CDR3 sequence is 16 residues long. Germline V CDR1 and CDR2: MNHEY, SVGAGI. Trimming removed 0 bases from V and 6 bases from J, with 16 bases in between. The CDR3 loop reads CASSYSSGLPLDTQYF. For the CDR3, the DNA is TGTGCCAGCAGTTACTCGAGCGGACTACCTCTGGATACGCAGTATTTT.

The chain combines TRBV20-1 with TRBJ1-2; TRBD1 agrees at 7 bases. CDR3 length: 13 amino acids. V was pared by 3 bases and J by 4 bases, with 5 bases of the junction left unmatched. From germline, CDR1 is DFQATT and CDR2 SNEGSKA (reference sequence). The CDR3 DNA is TGCAGTGCTAGTGCACAGGGGACCTATGGCTACACCTTC. This codes for CSASAQGTYGYTF.

This sequence joins TRBV28 and TRBJ1-2, with a weak D call TRBD1 (6 bases). Trimming took off 5 bases at V and 4 bases at J, with 14 bases between the two ends. This CDR3 is 14 amino acids long. Looked up from germline, CDR1 is MDHEN and CDR2 is SYDVKM. In DNA form, the CDR3 reads TGTGCCAGCAGTCCGGGGGGGCTGGTCTATGGCTACACCTTC. It yields the protein CASSPGGLVYGYTF.

This chain links TRBV5-5 with TRBJ1-4; TRBD1 matches 7 bases. Germline-derived CDR1 and CDR2 are SGHKS and YYEKEE (reference sequence). J lost 5 bases, V lost 0 bases, and 7 bases had no gene match. This CDR3 has 16 amino acids. CDR3 region: CASSLAGQAENEKLFF. For the CDR3, the DNA is TGTGCCAGCAGCTTGGCCGGACAGGCTGAAAATGAAAAACTGTTTTTT.

V gene TRBV28 combines with J gene TRBJ2-1, with TRBD1 matching 9 bases. Germline V gives CDR1 MDHEN, CDR2 SYDVKM. The CDR3 contains 18 residues. With V trimmed by 2 bases and J by 6 bases, 14 bases remained unmatched. The CDR3: CASSLPNSRDRVGNEQFF. CDR3 nucleotide sequence: TGTGCCAGCAGTTTACCAAATTCTCGGGACAGGGTGGGCAATGAGCAGTTCTTC.

The chain recombines TRBV11-2 with TRBJ2-1; maybe TRBD2 (7 bases). In germline, CDR1 is SGHAT, CDR2 FQNNGV. The germline V and J ends were trimmed by 6 bases and 4 bases, with 16 bases remaining between them. This CDR3 contains 15 residues. The chain's CDR3 is CASSPWGGPYNEQFF. For the CDR3, the DNA is TGTGCCAGCAGTCCCTGGGGGGGGCCTTACAATGAGCAGTTCTTC.

This clone has just one count. The genes are TRBV6-5 and TRBJ2-7, with D perhaps TRBD2 (5 bases). The CDR3 consists of 14 residues. Germline V gene sequence: CDR1 MNHEY, CDR2 SVGAGI. Trimming left V 1 base short and J 0 bases short, with 7 bases between. The CDR3 coding sequence is TGTGCCAGCAGTTACTTTCGGGGCTCCTACGAGCAGTACTTC. Its protein is CASSYFRGSYEQYF.

The gene calls are TRBV5-1 and TRBJ2-7; 12 bases map to TRBD1. The CDR3 consists of 16 residues. The ends lost 0 bases at V and 4 bases at J; junction bases unmatched: 5. Germline V lookup: CDR1 SGHRS, CDR2 YFSETQ. The CDR3, as DNA: TGCGCCAGCAGCTTGGGACCGGGACAGGGGGCTTACGAGCAGTACTTC. Its translation is CASSLGPGQGAYEQYF.

The chain recombines TRBV28 with TRBJ2-7; 9 nucleotides align to TRBD1. CDR1 and CDR2 (germline): MDHEN, SYDVKM. The CDR3 contains 14 residues. With V trimmed by 10 bases and J by 4 bases, 11 bases remained unmatched. In nucleotides, the CDR3 is TGTGCCATCCGTGGACAGGGGAGATTTTACGAGCAGTACTTC. Protein: CAIRGQGRFYEQYF.

The rearrangement links TRBV5-1 to TRBJ1-1; no definite D call. V was trimmed by 1 base and J by 8 bases, leaving 12 bases between them. This CDR3 spans 13 amino acids. Germline V gene lookup returns CDR1 SGHRS and CDR2 YFSETQ. The CDR3 region has the DNA TGCGCCAGCAGCTTGACGACTGAAGTAGAAGCTTTCTTT. Its protein product is CASSLTTEVEAFF.